This T cell receptor beta chain comes out of a study of blood T cell repertoires in COVID-19. Looking at the study overall: The samples span acute and convalescent COVID-19 from the United States, Italy and Spain. T cells, B-cell-depleted T cells, or PBMCs provided the cDNA or gDNA that served as material.

In the study's own analysis: Reference gene primer amplification gave estimated nucleated cell counts. Repertoires were generated with immunoSEQ multiplex PCR, while TCRdb's copy carries only in-frame clones and drops some. V and J calls and clone size follow that table, whereas D and trimming were derived from the DNA. In the table there are under 80,000 clones, around 89% of which are singletons. CDR1 is MNHEY and CDR2 is SVGAGI in the germline V gene. The CDR3 contains 15 residues. V lost 2 bases and J lost 6, with 13 bases in between. The sample was peripheral blood. This chain joins TRBV6-5 and TRBJ1-4, with a weak D call TRBD1 (6 bases). The source of this sequence is a man aged 70-80 years with active or convalescent COVID-19. The chain's CDR3 is CASSYGTGKDEKLFF. As DNA, the CDR3 is TGTGCCAGCAGTTACGGTACAGGGAAAGATGAAAAACTGTTTTTT.